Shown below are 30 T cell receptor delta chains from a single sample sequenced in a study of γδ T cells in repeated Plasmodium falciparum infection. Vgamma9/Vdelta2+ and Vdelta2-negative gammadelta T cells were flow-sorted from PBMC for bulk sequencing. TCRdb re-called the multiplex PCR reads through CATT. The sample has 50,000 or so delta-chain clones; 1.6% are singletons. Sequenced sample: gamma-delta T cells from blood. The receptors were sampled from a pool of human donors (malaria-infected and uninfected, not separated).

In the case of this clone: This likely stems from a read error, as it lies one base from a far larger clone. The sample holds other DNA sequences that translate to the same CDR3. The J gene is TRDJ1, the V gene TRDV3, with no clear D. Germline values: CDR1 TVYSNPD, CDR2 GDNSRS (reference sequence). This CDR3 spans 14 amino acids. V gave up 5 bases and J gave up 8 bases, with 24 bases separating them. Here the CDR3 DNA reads TGTGCCGCCAAGTCCGATCAGGCCCTAGGAAAACTCATCTTT. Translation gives CAAKSDQALGKLIF.

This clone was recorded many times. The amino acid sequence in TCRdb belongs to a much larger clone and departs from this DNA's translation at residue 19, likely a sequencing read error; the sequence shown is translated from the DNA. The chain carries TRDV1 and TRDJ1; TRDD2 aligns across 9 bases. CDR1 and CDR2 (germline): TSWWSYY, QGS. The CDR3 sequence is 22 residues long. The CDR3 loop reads CALGELPSYMGGGHSYTDRLIF. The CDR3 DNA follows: TGTGCTCTTGGGGAACTACCTTCCTACATGGGTGGGGGTCACTCATACACCGATAGACTCATCTTT.

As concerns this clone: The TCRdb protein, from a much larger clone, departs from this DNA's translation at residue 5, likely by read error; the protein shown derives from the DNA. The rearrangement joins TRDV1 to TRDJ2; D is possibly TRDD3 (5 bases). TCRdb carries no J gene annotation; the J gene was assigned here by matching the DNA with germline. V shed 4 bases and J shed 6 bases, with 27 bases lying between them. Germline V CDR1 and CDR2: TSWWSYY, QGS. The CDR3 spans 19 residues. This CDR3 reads CALGGVAIATGVGAAQLFF. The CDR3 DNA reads TGTGCTCTTGGGGGAGTGGCTATCGCGACTGGCGTTGGGGCAGCACAACTCTTCTTT.

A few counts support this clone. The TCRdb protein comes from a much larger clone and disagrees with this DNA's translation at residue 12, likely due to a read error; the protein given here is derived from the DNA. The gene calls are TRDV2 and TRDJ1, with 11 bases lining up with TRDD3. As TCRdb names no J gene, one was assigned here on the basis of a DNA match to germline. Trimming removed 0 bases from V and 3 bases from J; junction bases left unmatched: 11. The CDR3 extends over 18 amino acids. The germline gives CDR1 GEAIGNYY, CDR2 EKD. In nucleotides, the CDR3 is TGTGCCTGTGACACCGGGAAGTTACTGGGGGATATGCCCGATAAACTCATCTTT. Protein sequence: CACDTGKLLGDMPDKLIF.

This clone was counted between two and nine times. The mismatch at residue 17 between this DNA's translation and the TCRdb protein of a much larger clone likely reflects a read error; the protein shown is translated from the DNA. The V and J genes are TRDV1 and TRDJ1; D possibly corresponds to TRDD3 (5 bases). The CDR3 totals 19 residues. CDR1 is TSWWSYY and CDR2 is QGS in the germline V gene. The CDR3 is CALGRPLVGTKPYTDKPIF. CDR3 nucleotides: TGTGCTCTTGGTCGTCCCCTTGTGGGGACCAAACCTTACACCGATAAACCCATCTTT.

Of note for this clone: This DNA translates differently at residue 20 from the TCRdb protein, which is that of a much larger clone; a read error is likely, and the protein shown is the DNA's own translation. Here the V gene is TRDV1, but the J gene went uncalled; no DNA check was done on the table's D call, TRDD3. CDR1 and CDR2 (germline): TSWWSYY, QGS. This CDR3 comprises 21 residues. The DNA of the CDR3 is TGTGCTCTTGGGGAAAAACGGCGTTGTTCTGGGGGATATGAAGGAACTTATAAACTCACCTTT. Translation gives CALGEKRRCSGGYEGTYKLTF.

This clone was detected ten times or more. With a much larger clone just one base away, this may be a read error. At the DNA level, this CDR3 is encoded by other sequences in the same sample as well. The CDR3 region is CALGDARLLTVYTDKLIF. In nucleotides, the CDR3 is TGTGCTCTTGGGGACGCCCGCCTCCTTACCGTGTACACCGATAAACTCATCTTT. J is TRDJ1 and V is TRDV1; D is unclear. The germline V and J ends were trimmed by 3 bases and 0 bases, with 20 bases remaining between them. This CDR3 contains 18 residues. Germline values: CDR1 TSWWSYY, CDR2 QGS.

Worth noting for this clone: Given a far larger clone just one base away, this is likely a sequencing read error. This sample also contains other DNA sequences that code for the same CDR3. The CDR3: CALGEPPHDWGKEKLIF. The CDR3 nucleotides read TGTGCTCTTGGGGAGCCCCCTCATGACTGGGGGAAGGAAAAACTCATCTTT. The chain joins TRDV1 to TRDJ1; TRDD3 agrees at 9 bases. Trimming at V came to 3 bases and at J to 8 bases, leaving 16 bases not matched to a gene. Germline-derived CDR1 and CDR2 are TSWWSYY and QGS. The CDR3 runs 17 residues.

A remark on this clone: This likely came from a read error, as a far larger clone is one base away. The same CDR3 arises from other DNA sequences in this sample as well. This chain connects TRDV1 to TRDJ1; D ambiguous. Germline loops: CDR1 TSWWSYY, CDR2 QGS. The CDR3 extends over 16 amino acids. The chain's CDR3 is CALGEEPPTYTDKLIF. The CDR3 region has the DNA TGTGCTCTTGGGGAAGAGCCCCCAACGTACACCGACAAACTCATCTTT.

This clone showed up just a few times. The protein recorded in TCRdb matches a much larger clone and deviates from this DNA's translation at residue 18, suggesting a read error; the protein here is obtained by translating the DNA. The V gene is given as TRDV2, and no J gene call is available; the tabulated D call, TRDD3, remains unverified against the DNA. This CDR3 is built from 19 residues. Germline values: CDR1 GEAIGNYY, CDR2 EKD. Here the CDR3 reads CACDTFSYGGYGYTDKLTF. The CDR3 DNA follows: TGTGCCTGTGACACCTTTTCCTACGGGGGATACGGGTACACCGATAAACTCACCTTT.

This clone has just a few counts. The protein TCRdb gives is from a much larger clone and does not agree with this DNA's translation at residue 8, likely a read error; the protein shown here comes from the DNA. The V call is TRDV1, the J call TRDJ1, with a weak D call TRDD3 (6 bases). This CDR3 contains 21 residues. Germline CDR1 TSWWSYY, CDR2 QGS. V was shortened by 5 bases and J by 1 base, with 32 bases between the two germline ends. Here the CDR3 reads CALGLHYSPSWGWGLTDKLIF. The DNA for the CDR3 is TGTGCTCTTGGGCTACACTATTCTCCCTCTTGGGGGTGGGGGCTCACCGATAAACTCATCTTT.

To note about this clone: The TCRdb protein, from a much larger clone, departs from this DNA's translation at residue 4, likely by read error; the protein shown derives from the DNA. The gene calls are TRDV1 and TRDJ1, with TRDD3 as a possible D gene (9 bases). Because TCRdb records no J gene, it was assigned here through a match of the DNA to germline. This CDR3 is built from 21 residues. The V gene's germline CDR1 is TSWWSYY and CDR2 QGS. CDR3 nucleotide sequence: TGTGCTCTTGTGGAACATGGCGGATCTTCCTACCGGGGGATACAGGGCGATAAACTCATCTTT. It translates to CALVEHGGSSYRGIQGDKLIF.

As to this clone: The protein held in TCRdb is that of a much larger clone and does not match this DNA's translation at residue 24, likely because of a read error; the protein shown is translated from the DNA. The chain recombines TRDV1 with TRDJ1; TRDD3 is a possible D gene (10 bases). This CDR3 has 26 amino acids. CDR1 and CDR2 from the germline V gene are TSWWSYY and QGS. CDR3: CALGELPPSYGTWVVWGISRTDKPIF. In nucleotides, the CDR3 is TGTGCTCTTGGGGAATTACCGCCTTCCTACGGCACTTGGGTGGTCTGGGGGATAAGTAGAACCGATAAACCCATCTTT.

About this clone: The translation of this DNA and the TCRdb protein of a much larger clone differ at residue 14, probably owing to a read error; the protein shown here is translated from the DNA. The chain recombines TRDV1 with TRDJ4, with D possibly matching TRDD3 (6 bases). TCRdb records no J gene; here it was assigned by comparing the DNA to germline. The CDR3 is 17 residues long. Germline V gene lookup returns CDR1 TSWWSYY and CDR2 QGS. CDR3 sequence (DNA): TGTGCTATTGGGGATCAGCTTTTTTCGGGAGCGCGCAGAACCCTGATCTTT. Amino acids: CAIGDQLFSGARRTLIF.

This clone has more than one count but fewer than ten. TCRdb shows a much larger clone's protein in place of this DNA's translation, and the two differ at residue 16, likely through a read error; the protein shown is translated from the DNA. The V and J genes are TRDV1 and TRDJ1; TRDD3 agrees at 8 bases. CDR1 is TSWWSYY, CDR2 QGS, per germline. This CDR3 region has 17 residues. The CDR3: CALKKGSWGKYTDKLTF. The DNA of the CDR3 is TGTGCTCTTAAGAAAGGTAGCTGGGGGAAGTACACCGATAAACTCACCTTT.

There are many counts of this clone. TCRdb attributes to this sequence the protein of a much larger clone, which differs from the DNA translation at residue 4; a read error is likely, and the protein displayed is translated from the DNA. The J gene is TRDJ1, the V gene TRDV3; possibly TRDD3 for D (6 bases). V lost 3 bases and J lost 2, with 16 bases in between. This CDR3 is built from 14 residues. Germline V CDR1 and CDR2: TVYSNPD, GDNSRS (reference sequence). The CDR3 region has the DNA TGTGCCTTCTCAGGGGATCGGAAGACCGATAAACTCATCTTT. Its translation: CAFSGDRKTDKLIF.

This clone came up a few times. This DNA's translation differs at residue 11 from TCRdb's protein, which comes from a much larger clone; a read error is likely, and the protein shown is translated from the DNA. In nucleotides, the CDR3 is TGTGCTCTCCTACCGTCCTACGGGGGATACAGGTACACCGATAAACTCATCTTT. Protein product: CALLPSYGGYRYTDKLIF. The rearrangement links TRDV1 to TRDJ1, with 9 bases fitting TRDD3. The CDR3 runs 18 residues. J gave up 0 bases and V 9 bases, and 17 bases lay outside the gene matches. CDR1 is TSWWSYY and CDR2 is QGS in the germline V gene.

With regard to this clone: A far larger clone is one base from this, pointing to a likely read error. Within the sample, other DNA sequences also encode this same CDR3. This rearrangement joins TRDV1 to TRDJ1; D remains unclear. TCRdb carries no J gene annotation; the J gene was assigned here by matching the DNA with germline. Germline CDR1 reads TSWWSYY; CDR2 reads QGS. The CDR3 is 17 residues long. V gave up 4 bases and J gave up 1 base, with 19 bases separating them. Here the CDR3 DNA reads TGTGCTCTTGGGGCTCTACGACGGGCCCGCCTCACCGATAAACTCATCTTT. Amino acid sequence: CALGALRRARLTDKLIF.

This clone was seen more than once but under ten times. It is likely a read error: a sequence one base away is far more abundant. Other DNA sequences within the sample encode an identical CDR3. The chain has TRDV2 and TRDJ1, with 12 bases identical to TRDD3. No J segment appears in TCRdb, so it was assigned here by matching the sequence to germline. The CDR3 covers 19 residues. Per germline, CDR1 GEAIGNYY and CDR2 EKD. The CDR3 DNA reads TGTGCCTGTGACACTCTACGACTGGGGGATACAGGTCACACCGACAAACTCATCTTT. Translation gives CACDTLRLGDTGHTDKLIF.

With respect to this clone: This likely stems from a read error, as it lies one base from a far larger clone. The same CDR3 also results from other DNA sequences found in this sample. The CDR3 loop reads CALGGGVLRIRSYTDKLIF. In DNA, the CDR3 is TGTGCTCTTGGGGGGGGCGTCCTCAGGATACGCTCGTACACCGATAAGCTCATCTTT. V gene TRDV1 was called; the J gene was not; TRDD3 is taken as the D call from the table, unchecked against the DNA. CDR1 is TSWWSYY, CDR2 QGS, per germline. This CDR3 is built from 19 residues.

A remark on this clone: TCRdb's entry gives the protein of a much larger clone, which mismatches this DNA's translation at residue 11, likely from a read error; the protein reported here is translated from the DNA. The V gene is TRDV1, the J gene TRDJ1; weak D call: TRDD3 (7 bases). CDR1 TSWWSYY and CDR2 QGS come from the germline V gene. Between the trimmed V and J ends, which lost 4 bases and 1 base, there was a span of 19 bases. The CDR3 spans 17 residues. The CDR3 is CALGVLRGILSTDKLIF. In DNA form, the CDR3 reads TGTGCTCTTGGGGTCCTACGTGGGATACTTTCCACCGATAAACTCATCTTT.

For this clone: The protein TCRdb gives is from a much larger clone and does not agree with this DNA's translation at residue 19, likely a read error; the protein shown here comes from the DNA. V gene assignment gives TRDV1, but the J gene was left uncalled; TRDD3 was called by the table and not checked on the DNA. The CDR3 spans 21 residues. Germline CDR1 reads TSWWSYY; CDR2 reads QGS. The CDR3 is CALGVSSYWGIQTSLTAQPFF. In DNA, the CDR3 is TGTGCTCTTGGGGTTTCCTCGTACTGGGGGATCCAAACTTCTTTGACAGCACAACCCTTCTTT.

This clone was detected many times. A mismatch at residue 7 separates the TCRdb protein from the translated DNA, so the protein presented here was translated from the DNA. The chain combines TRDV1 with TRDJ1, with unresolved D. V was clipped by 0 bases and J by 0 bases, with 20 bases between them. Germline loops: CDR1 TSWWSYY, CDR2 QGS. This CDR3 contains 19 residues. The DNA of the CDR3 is TGTGCTCTTGGGGAACTGACGATCTACGGTTTCCGGAACACCGATAAACTCATCTTT. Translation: CALGELTIYGFRNTDKLIF.

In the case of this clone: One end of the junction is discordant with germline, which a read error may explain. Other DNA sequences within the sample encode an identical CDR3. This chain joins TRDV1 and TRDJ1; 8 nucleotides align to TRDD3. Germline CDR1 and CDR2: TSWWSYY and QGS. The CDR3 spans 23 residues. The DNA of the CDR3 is TGCGCTCTGGGGGAGGCCGTGGGTCGGATTTTCAGACTGGGGGGCGCGTACACCGATAAACTCATCTTT. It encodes CALGEAVGRIFRLGGAYTDKLIF.

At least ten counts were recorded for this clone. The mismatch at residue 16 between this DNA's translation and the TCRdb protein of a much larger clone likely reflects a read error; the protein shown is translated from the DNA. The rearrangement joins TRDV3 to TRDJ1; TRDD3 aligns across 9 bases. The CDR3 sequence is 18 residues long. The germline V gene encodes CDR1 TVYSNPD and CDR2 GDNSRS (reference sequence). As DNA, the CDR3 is TGTGCCTTTAACAGGGGTCGTTGGGGGATAAAGGACACCGATAAACCCATCTTT. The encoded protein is CAFNRGRWGIKDTDKPIF.

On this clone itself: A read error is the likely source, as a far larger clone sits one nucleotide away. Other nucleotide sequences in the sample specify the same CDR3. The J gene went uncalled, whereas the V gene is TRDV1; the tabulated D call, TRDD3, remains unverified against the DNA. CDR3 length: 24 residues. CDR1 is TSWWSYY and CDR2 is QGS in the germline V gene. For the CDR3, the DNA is TGTGCTCTTAGGGGCCCTGGGAGTGTGACGACCGGGGCACTGGGGGAGAGTCGGTTCGGTAAGCTCATCTTT. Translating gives CALRGPGSVTTGALGESRFGKLIF.

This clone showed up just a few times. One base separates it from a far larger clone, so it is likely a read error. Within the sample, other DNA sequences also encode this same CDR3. The chain's CDR3 is CASQGANSVRLVLGDTGRTDKLIF. The CDR3 DNA reads as TGTGCCTCCCAAGGAGCGAATTCAGTACGATTGGTACTGGGGGATACGGGGCGGACCGATAAACTCATCTTC. The V gene is TRDV3, but the J gene lacks a call; TRDD3, the table's D call, lacks a check against the DNA. Germline V gene data show CDR1 as TVYSNPD and CDR2 as GDNSRS (reference sequence). This CDR3 comprises 24 residues.

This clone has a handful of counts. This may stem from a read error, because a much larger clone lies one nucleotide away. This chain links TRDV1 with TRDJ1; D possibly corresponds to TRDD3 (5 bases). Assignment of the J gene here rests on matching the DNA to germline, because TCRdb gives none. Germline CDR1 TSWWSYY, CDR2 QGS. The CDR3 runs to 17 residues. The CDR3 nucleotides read TGTGCTCTTGGAGTTAACCTGGGAGAGCCGACCACCCATAAACTCATCTTT. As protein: CALGVNLGEPTTHKLIF.

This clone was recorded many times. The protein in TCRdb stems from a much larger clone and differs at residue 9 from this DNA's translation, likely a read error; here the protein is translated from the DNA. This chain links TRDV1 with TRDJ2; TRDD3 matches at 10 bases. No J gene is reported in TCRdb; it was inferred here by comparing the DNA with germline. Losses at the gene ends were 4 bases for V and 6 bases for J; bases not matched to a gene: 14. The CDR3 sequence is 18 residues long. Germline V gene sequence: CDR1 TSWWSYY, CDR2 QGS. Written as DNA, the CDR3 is TGTGCTCTTGGGGCTCTTCCTCCTCTCTGGGGGATAGCAGCACAACTCTTCTTT. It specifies CALGALPPLWGIAAQLFF.

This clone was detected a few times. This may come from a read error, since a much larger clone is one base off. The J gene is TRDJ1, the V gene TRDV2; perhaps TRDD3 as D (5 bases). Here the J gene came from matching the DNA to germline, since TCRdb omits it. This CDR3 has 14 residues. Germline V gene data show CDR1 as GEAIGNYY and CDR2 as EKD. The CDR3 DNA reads TGTGCCTGTGACCCCTTGGGGAACACCGACAAACTCATCTTT. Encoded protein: CACDPLGNTDKLIF.